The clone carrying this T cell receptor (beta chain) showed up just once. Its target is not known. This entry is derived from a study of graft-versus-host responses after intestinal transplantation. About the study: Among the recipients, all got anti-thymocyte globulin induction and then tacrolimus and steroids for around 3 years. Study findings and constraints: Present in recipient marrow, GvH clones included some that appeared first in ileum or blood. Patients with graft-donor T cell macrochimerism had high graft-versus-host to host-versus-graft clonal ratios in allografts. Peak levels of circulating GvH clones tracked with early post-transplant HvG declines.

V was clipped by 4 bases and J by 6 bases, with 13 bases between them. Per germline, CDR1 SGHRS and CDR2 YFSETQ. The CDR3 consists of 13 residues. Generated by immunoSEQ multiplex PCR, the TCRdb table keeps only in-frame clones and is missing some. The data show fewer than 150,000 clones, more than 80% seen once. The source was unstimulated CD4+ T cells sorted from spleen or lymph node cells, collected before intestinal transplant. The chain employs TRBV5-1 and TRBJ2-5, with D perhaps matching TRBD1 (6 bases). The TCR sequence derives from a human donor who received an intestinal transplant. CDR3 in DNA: TGCGCCAGCAGCCCCCACAGGGATCAGACCCAGTACTTC. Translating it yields CASSPHRDQTQYF. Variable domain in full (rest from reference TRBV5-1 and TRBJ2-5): KAGVTQTPRYLIKTRGQQVTLSCSPISGHRSVSWYQQTPGQGLQFLFEYFSETQRNKGNFPGRFSGRQFSNSRSEMNVSTLELGDSALYLCASSPHRDQTQYFGPGTRLLVL.